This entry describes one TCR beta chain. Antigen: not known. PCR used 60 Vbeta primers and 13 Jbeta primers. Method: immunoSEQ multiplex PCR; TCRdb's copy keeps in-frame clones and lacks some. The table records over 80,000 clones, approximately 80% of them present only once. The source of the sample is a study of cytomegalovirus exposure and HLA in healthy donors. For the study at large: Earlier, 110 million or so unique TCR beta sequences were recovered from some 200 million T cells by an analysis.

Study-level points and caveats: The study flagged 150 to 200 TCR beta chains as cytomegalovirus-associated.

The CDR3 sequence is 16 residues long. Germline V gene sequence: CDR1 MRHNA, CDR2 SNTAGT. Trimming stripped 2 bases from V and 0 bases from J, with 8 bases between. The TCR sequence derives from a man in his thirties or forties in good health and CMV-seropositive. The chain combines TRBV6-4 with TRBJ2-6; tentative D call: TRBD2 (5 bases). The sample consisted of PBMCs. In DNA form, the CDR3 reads TGTGCCAGCAGTGACGGGGAGTACTCTGGGGCCAACGTCCTGACTTTC. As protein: CASSDGEYSGANVLTF.